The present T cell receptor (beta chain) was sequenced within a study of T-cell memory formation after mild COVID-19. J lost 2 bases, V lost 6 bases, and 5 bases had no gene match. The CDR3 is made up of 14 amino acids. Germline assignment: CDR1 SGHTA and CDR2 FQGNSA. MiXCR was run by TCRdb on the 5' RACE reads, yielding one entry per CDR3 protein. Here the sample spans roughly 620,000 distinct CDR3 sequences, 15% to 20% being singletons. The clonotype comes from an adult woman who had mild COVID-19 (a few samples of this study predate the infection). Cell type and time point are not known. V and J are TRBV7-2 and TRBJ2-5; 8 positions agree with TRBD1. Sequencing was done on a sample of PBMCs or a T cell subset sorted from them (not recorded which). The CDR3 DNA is TGTGCCAGCAGAATAAGACAGGGGCAAGAGACCCAGTACTTC. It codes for CASRIRQGQETQYF.